This paragraph covers one T cell receptor beta chain sequence. The sample comes from a study of blood T cells in healthy people across ages. Germline V gives CDR1 MNHNY, CDR2 SVGAGI (reference sequence). Between the trimmed V and J ends, which lost 8 bases and 7 bases, there was a span of 17 bases. The CDR3 is made up of 14 amino acids. A second PCR, run for about 7 to 12 cycles, used a sample-barcoded 5' primer plus a J-beta primer mix. TCRdb re-derived calls from the 5' RACE reads in MiXCR, one entry per CDR3 protein. The table lists roughly 900,000 distinct CDR3 sequences, around 48% of them singletons, with about an eighth in the top ten.

Sequencing used blood. The chain couples TRBV6-6 to TRBJ1-4; D possibly corresponds to TRBD1 (5 bases). The clonotype originates from a man aged 30 to 39 in good health. CDR3: CASLRAGGGEKLFF. The CDR3 DNA follows: TGTGCCAGCCTAAGGGCGGGGGGAGGTGAAAAACTGTTTTTT.